Following are 18 T cell receptor beta chains from one sample sequenced in a study of Ad26.COV2.S vaccination and SARS-CoV-2 variants. The assay was immunoSEQ multiplex PCR, and TCRdb's table has in-frame clones only and misses some. The profile shows about 680,000 clones, roughly 90% of them singletons. Treatment described: 15 to 20 received Ad26.COV2.S at low or high dose, single or two shots; 5 received placebo; per-sample allocation not given. The samples date from day 63 after the first vaccine or placebo injection. Sequences were derived from peripheral blood, sampled in a trial of Ad26.COV2.S vaccine versus placebo. These receptors were obtained from a person aged 18-60 years who received the Ad26.COV2.S COVID-19 vaccine or a placebo.

The V call is TRBV7-3, the J call TRBJ2-5; 8 bases fit TRBD2. Germline CDR1 and CDR2: SGHTA and FQGTGA. CDR3 length equals 15 residues. Unmatched junction bases numbered 10, after V lost 10 bases and J lost 0 bases. CDR3 loop: CATAAGGTYQETQYF. Written as DNA, the CDR3 is TGTGCCACCGCGGCGGGGGGAACCTACCAAGAGACCCAGTACTTC.

This chain uses TRBV29-1 with TRBJ1-1; TRBD1 aligns across 9 bases. With 3 bases clipped from V and 1 base from J, the junction kept 6 bases outside the gene matches. The CDR3 spans 15 residues. From germline, CDR1 is SQVTM and CDR2 ANQGSEA. Written as DNA, the CDR3 is TGCAGCGTTGATCTCGGACAGGGGCAGAACACTGAAGCTTTCTTT. Protein sequence: CSVDLGQGQNTEAFF.

This clone was counted once. The rearrangement uses TRBV19 and TRBJ2-1; D is perhaps TRBD2 (5 bases). The CDR3 is 16 residues long. V shed 4 bases and J shed 0 bases, with 13 bases lying between them. Germline V gene sequence: CDR1 LNHDA, CDR2 SQIVND (reference sequence). The CDR3 coding sequence is TGTGCCAGTAGTAAGAGCGGTCGGAGCTCCTACAATGAGCAGTTCTTC. Encoded protein: CASSKSGRSSYNEQFF.

The chain uses TRBV6-4 and TRBJ2-3; 8 bases line up with TRBD2. The length of the CDR3 is 15 residues. Germline assignment: CDR1 MRHNA and CDR2 SNTAGT. The junction had 4 bases not matched to a gene; V was cut back by 4 bases and J by 1 base. Written as DNA, the CDR3 is TGTGCCAGCAGTGCTCTAGCGGGTGGCACAGATACGCAGTATTTT. Translation gives CASSALAGGTDTQYF.

J is TRBJ2-7 and V is TRBV23-1; 14 bases fit TRBD2. TRBV23-1 carries the ORF label, with uncertain function. The CDR3 runs to 16 residues. Trimming cost V 7 bases and J 0 bases; bases outside gene matches: 5. The DNA of the CDR3 is TGCGCCAGCATGGGACTAGCGGGGGCCTCCTCCTACGAGCAGTACTTC. The encoded protein is CASMGLAGASSYEQYF.

The chain couples TRBV6-6 to TRBJ1-2; D not certain. This CDR3 is built from 14 residues. V shed 8 bases and J shed 2 bases, with 15 bases lying between them. Germline CDR1 MNHNY, CDR2 SVGAGI (reference sequence). The CDR3 loop reads CASGNQILNYGYTF. CDR3 DNA: TGTGCCAGCGGTAATCAGATTTTAAACTATGGCTACACCTTC.

A single count supports this clone. The chain uses TRBV4-1 and TRBJ2-1; no firm D call. The CDR3 consists of 17 residues. CDR1 is MGHRA and CDR2 is YSYEKL in the germline V gene. The V and J ends lost 1 base and 0 bases respectively, with 13 bases between them. The CDR3 reads CASSQVGGTTSYNEQFF. DNA of the CDR3: TGCGCCAGCAGCCAAGTAGGTGGAACTACCTCCTACAATGAGCAGTTCTTC.

The V gene is TRBV12-5, the J gene TRBJ1-2; D is perhaps TRBD1 (5 bases). This CDR3 has 13 amino acids. Germline loops: CDR1 LGHNT, CDR2 FRNRAP. The ends were cut back, 1 base at V and 5 bases at J, with 8 bases in the middle. The CDR3 region has the DNA TGTGCTAGTGGTTTGGGCCAGGGTTATGGCTACACCTTC. It translates to CASGLGQGYGYTF.

DNA of the CDR3: TGTGCCAGCAGCTTGGATCACAATCAGCCCCAGCATTTT. Translation: CASSLDHNQPQHF. The chain carries TRBV7-6 and TRBJ1-5, with no clear D. Germline V gene lookup returns CDR1 SGHVS and CDR2 FNYEAQ. V was pared by 3 bases and J by 3 bases, with 6 bases between. The CDR3 spans 13 residues.

The chain carries TRBV2 and TRBJ1-1; D is perhaps TRBD1 (6 bases). With 7 bases removed from V and 10 bases from J, the gap between germline ends came to 13 bases. CDR3 length: 11 residues. CDR1 and CDR2 from the germline V gene are SNHLY and FYNNEI. As DNA, the CDR3 is TGTGCCAGCATTGGGGGCCAGGGAGCTTTCTTT. Translation gives CASIGGQGAFF.

The V and J genes are TRBV5-1 and TRBJ2-7; D not resolved. Germline-derived CDR1 and CDR2 are SGHRS and YFSETQ. The CDR3 extends over 11 amino acids. Trimming took off 5 bases at V and 3 bases at J, with 6 bases between the two ends. CDR3 loop: CASSNFYEQYF. In DNA form, the CDR3 reads TGCGCCAGCAGTAACTTCTACGAGCAGTACTTC.

V is TRBV2 and J is TRBJ2-5; 7 bases align to TRBD2. The junction had 8 bases not matched to a gene; V was cut back by 4 bases and J by 3 bases. Germline V CDR1 and CDR2: SNHLY, FYNNEI. This CDR3 has 15 residues. Here the CDR3 reads CASSVAGLAEETQYF. In nucleotides, the CDR3 is TGTGCCAGCAGTGTCGCCGGGCTAGCGGAAGAGACCCAGTACTTC.

V gene TRBV7-3 combines with J gene TRBJ2-3; possible D gene TRBD2, 6 bases. Trimming pared 7 bases from V and 4 bases from J, leaving 15 bases between. Germline V gene sequence: CDR1 SGHTA, CDR2 FQGTGA. The CDR3 is 14 amino acids. DNA of the CDR3: TGTGCCAGCAAACCCAGCGGGCTCGCAGATACGCAGTATTTT. Its translation: CASKPSGLADTQYF.

V and J are TRBV19 and TRBJ1-2; TRBD1 aligns across 8 bases. Germline-derived CDR1 and CDR2 are LNHDA and SQIVND (reference sequence). The CDR3 extends over 14 amino acids. V dropped 5 bases and J dropped 4; count of bases not matched to a gene: 6. The CDR3 is CASSSRQGAYGYTF. The CDR3 DNA sequence: TGTGCCAGTAGTTCCCGGCAGGGGGCCTATGGCTACACCTTC.

This clone showed up just once. This chain uses TRBV6-5 with TRBJ2-1; tentative D call: TRBD2 (6 bases). The CDR3 runs to 13 residues. The germline V gene encodes CDR1 MNHEY and CDR2 SVGAGI. Trimming stripped 7 bases from V and 4 bases from J, with 11 bases between. The CDR3 here is CASTTGTYNEQFF. The CDR3 DNA reads TGTGCCAGCACCACGGGGACTTACAATGAGCAGTTCTTC.

The gene calls are TRBV25-1 and TRBJ1-1, with 9 bases that match TRBD1. V shed 6 bases, J shed 10 bases, and the junction held 9 bases outside the gene matches. This CDR3 region has 13 residues. CDR1 is MGHDK and CDR2 is SYGVNS in the germline V gene. The CDR3 nucleotides read TGTGCCAGCAGCCGGGACAGGGTAGGGGCAGCTTTCTTT. It yields the protein CASSRDRVGAAFF.

The chain is built from TRBV29-1 and TRBJ1-2, with a weak D call TRBD1 (6 bases). Germline-derived CDR1 and CDR2 are SQVTM and ANQGSEA. V lost 7 bases, J lost 6 bases, and 15 bases lay in between. This CDR3 region has 12 residues. The CDR3: CSALKGGDGYTF. CDR3 sequence (DNA): TGCAGCGCCCTAAAGGGGGGAGATGGCTACACCTTC.

The chain couples TRBV7-2 to TRBJ2-3, with 7 nucleotides matching TRBD2. Germline lookup yields CDR1 SGHTA and CDR2 FQGNSA. V lost 3 bases, J lost 1 base, and 1 base stayed unmatched. The CDR3 covers 14 residues. Here the CDR3 DNA reads TGTGCCAGCAGCTTCCGGGGGGGCACAGATACGCAGTATTTT. Translation gives CASSFRGGTDTQYF.